Listed below are T cell receptor beta chains from one sample, sequenced in a study of cytomegalovirus exposure and HLA in healthy donors. Sequenced by immunoSEQ multiplex PCR; TCRdb stores in-frame clones only, minus some. The sample shows roughly 130,000 clones, about 73% of them seen only once. Sequencing was performed on PBMCs. These receptors were obtained from a woman in her forties or fifties in good health and CMV-seropositive. Both conserved end residues are part of each CDR3. Fields, in order: V gene, D gene, J gene, clone size, CDR3 protein, CDR3 DNA. A D gene is named only where the DNA matches it firmly. Size tells how often a clone was seen (once, few, many) or the class of an expanded clone, and some rows leave it out.

v_gene: TRBV30; d_gene: TRBD2; j_gene: TRBJ2-2; abundance: NA; CDR3aa: CAWKYLGRGGAGELFF; CDR3nt: TGTGCCTGGAAATATTTAGGGAGGGGAGGAGCCGGGGAGCTGTTTTTT
v_gene: TRBV5-1; d_gene: NA; j_gene: TRBJ2-5; abundance: NA; CDR3aa: CASQGGETQYF; CDR3nt: TGCGCCAGCCAGGGAGGAGAGACCCAGTACTTC
v_gene: TRBV30; d_gene: NA; j_gene: TRBJ1-5; abundance: NA; CDR3aa: CAWSRGGGLRNQPQHF; CDR3nt: TGTGCCTGGAGTAGAGGGGGGGGTTTAAGAAATCAGCCCCAGCATTTT
v_gene: TRBV4-1; d_gene: TRBD2; j_gene: TRBJ2-1; abundance: NA; CDR3aa: CASSQDRASGGLYNEQFF; CDR3nt: TGCGCCAGCAGCCAAGATCGGGCTAGCGGGGGACTCTACAATGAGCAGTTCTTC
v_gene: TRBV14; d_gene: NA; j_gene: TRBJ2-7; abundance: NA; CDR3aa: CASSQDIRGSSQPF; CDR3nt: TGTGCCAGCAGCCAAGATATAAGAGGATCCTCCCAGCCCTTC
v_gene: TRBV30; d_gene: NA; j_gene: TRBJ1-3; abundance: few; CDR3aa: CAWSLGMRDTIYF; CDR3nt: TGTGCCTGGAGTCTGGGAATGAGGGACACCATATATTTT
v_gene: TRBV19; d_gene: NA; j_gene: TRBJ1-2; abundance: once; CDR3aa: CASSIATGDYGYTF; CDR3nt: TGTGCCAGTAGTATAGCCACCGGGGACTATGGCTACACCTTC
v_gene: TRBV11-2; d_gene: TRBD2; j_gene: TRBJ2-5; abundance: NA; CDR3aa: CASSLMGGETQYF; CDR3nt: TGTGCCAGCAGCTTGATGGGGGGGGAGACCCAGTACTTC
v_gene: TRBV5-1; d_gene: NA; j_gene: TRBJ2-5; abundance: few; CDR3aa: CASSLDQETQYF; CDR3nt: TGCGCCAGCAGCCTCGACCAAGAGACCCAGTACTTC
v_gene: TRBV12-2; d_gene: NA; j_gene: TRBJ1-2; abundance: NA; CDR3aa: CASRLTLGGQGGGYTF; CDR3nt: TGTGCAAGTCGCTTAACGCTCGGAGGACAGGGCGGTGGCTACACCTTC
v_gene: TRBV9; d_gene: TRBD1; j_gene: TRBJ1-6; abundance: NA; CDR3aa: CASSLGQDSSPLHF; CDR3nt: TGTGCCAGCAGCCTAGGACAGGATAGTTCACCCCTCCACTTT
v_gene: TRBV14; d_gene: TRBD1; j_gene: TRBJ1-1; abundance: few; CDR3aa: CASTTRQGTTEAFF; CDR3nt: TGTGCCAGCACTACCAGACAGGGCACCACTGAAGCTTTCTTT
v_gene: TRBV28; d_gene: NA; j_gene: TRBJ1-5; abundance: NA; CDR3aa: CASSLSRARSNQPQHF; CDR3nt: TGTGCCAGCAGTTTATCGCGGGCACGTAGCAATCAGCCCCAGCATTTT
v_gene: TRBV6-6; d_gene: TRBD1; j_gene: TRBJ1-5; abundance: NA; CDR3aa: CASNPGTGDSNQPQHF; CDR3nt: TGTGCCAGCAATCCTGGGACAGGAGATAGCAATCAGCCCCAGCATTTT
v_gene: TRBV7-8; d_gene: TRBD1; j_gene: TRBJ1-1; abundance: NA; CDR3aa: CASMDRRMNTEAFF; CDR3nt: TGTGCCAGCATGGACAGGCGCATGAACACTGAAGCTTTCTTT
v_gene: TRBV30; d_gene: NA; j_gene: TRBJ2-7; abundance: NA; CDR3aa: CASTGIYEQYF; CDR3nt: TGTGCCTCAACAGGGATCTACGAGCAGTACTTC
v_gene: TRBV2; d_gene: TRBD1; j_gene: TRBJ1-6; abundance: NA; CDR3aa: CASRSGGASNSPLHF; CDR3nt: TGTGCCAGCAGATCAGGGGGCGCTTCCAATTCACCCCTCCACTTT
v_gene: TRBV7-2; d_gene: NA; j_gene: TRBJ1-1; abundance: NA; CDR3aa: CASSPHWNTEAFF; CDR3nt: TGTGCCAGCAGCCCGCACTGGAACACTGAAGCTTTCTTT
v_gene: TRBV12-2; d_gene: NA; j_gene: TRBJ2-1; abundance: NA; CDR3aa: CAKSGRPSYNEQFF; CDR3nt: TGTGCAAAATCAGGAAGACCATCCTACAATGAGCAGTTCTTC
v_gene: TRBV5-4; d_gene: TRBD1; j_gene: TRBJ1-1; abundance: NA; CDR3aa: CASSTPGQGANTEAFF; CDR3nt: TGTGCCAGCAGCACCCCGGGACAGGGGGCGAACACTGAAGCTTTCTTT
v_gene: TRBV4-1; d_gene: NA; j_gene: TRBJ1-2; abundance: NA; CDR3aa: CASSQVWPEDGYTF; CDR3nt: TGCGCCAGCAGCCAAGTTTGGCCGGAGGATGGCTACACCTTC
v_gene: TRBV2; d_gene: NA; j_gene: TRBJ1-6; abundance: NA; CDR3aa: CASEFGDSPLHF; CDR3nt: TGTGCCAGCGAGTTCGGTGATTCACCCCTCCACTTT
v_gene: TRBV6-6; d_gene: NA; j_gene: TRBJ1-5; abundance: NA; CDR3aa: CASSLITGGGQPQHF; CDR3nt: TGTGCCAGCAGTCTAATAACGGGAGGCGGTCAGCCCCAGCATTTT
v_gene: TRBV5-6; d_gene: NA; j_gene: TRBJ2-3; abundance: NA; CDR3aa: CASSPGSAGTQYF; CDR3nt: TGTGCCAGCAGCCCGGGGTCGGCGGGTACGCAGTATTTT
v_gene: TRBV28; d_gene: NA; j_gene: TRBJ1-1; abundance: NA; CDR3aa: CASSLPGLTEAFF; CDR3nt: TGTGCCAGCAGTTTGCCAGGGTTAACTGAAGCTTTCTTT
v_gene: TRBV5-5; d_gene: TRBD1; j_gene: TRBJ2-5; abundance: NA; CDR3aa: CASSRRDRGETQYF; CDR3nt: TGTGCCAGCAGCAGACGGGACAGGGGGGAGACCCAGTACTTC
v_gene: TRBV29-1; d_gene: NA; j_gene: TRBJ2-7; abundance: few; CDR3aa: CSVEVRGLRGQYF; CDR3nt: TGCAGCGTTGAAGTTAGGGGTCTACGAGGCCAGTACTTC
v_gene: TRBV19; d_gene: NA; j_gene: TRBJ1-1; abundance: NA; CDR3aa: CASSIRGGNTEAFF; CDR3nt: TGTGCCAGTAGTATCCGGGGGGGGAACACTGAAGCTTTCTTT
v_gene: TRBV5-6; d_gene: NA; j_gene: TRBJ1-1; abundance: NA; CDR3aa: CASSFGAWEAFF; CDR3nt: TGTGCCAGCAGCTTTGGGGCTTGGGAAGCTTTCTTT
v_gene: TRBV5-6; d_gene: NA; j_gene: TRBJ2-7; abundance: NA; CDR3aa: CASSGRVSYEQYF; CDR3nt: TGTGCCAGCAGCGGCAGGGTTTCCTACGAGCAGTACTTC
v_gene: TRBV11-2; d_gene: TRBD1; j_gene: TRBJ2-3; abundance: NA; CDR3aa: CASSSPGQGGDTQYF; CDR3nt: TGTGCCAGCAGCTCGCCGGGACAGGGCGGAGATACGCAGTATTTT
v_gene: TRBV30; d_gene: NA; j_gene: TRBJ1-1; abundance: few; CDR3aa: CAWSREGGTEAFF; CDR3nt: TGTGCCTGGAGCCGAGAGGGAGGCACTGAAGCTTTCTTT
v_gene: TRBV7-9; d_gene: NA; j_gene: TRBJ2-7; abundance: NA; CDR3aa: CASSYGQTSYEQYF; CDR3nt: TGTGCCAGCAGCTACGGACAGACCTCCTACGAGCAGTACTTC
v_gene: TRBV2; d_gene: TRBD1; j_gene: TRBJ2-3; abundance: NA; CDR3aa: CASREDRAVTQYF; CDR3nt: TGTGCCAGCAGGGAGGACAGGGCAGTTACGCAGTATTTT
v_gene: TRBV29-1; d_gene: TRBD1; j_gene: TRBJ2-1; abundance: NA; CDR3aa: CSVGRQGEGNEQFF; CDR3nt: TGCAGCGTTGGGCGACAGGGGGAAGGGAATGAGCAGTTCTTC
v_gene: TRBV6-1; d_gene: NA; j_gene: TRBJ1-1; abundance: NA; CDR3aa: CASTPRGGSAEAFF; CDR3nt: TGTGCCAGCACCCCTCGGGGGGGCTCGGCTGAAGCTTTCTTT
v_gene: TRBV6-5; d_gene: NA; j_gene: TRBJ2-1; abundance: NA; CDR3aa: CASGLNEQFF; CDR3nt: TGTGCCAGCGGTTTAAATGAGCAGTTCTTC
v_gene: TRBV7-9; d_gene: NA; j_gene: TRBJ1-6; abundance: NA; CDR3aa: CASSLGDTNSPLHF; CDR3nt: TGTGCCAGCAGCTTAGGGGACACCAACTCACCCCTCCACTTT
v_gene: TRBV5-1; d_gene: NA; j_gene: TRBJ1-1; abundance: NA; CDR3aa: CASSIQGNTEAFF; CDR3nt: TGCGCCAGCAGCATACAGGGGAACACTGAAGCTTTCTTT
v_gene: TRBV5-1; d_gene: TRBD1; j_gene: TRBJ1-2; abundance: NA; CDR3aa: CASSRDRGGGYTF; CDR3nt: TGCGCCAGCAGTCGCGACAGGGGCGGTGGCTACACCTTC
v_gene: TRBV6-1; d_gene: NA; j_gene: TRBJ1-1; abundance: few; CDR3aa: CASSELGGDTEAFF; CDR3nt: TGTGCCAGCAGTGAATTGGGGGGAGACACTGAAGCTTTCTTT
v_gene: TRBV5-4; d_gene: TRBD2; j_gene: TRBJ2-1; abundance: NA; CDR3aa: CASSQGLSRDEQFF; CDR3nt: TGTGCCAGCAGCCAGGGACTATCTAGGGATGAGCAGTTCTTC
v_gene: TRBV6-1; d_gene: TRBD1; j_gene: TRBJ1-5; abundance: once; CDR3aa: CASSGRGTGLDQPQHF; CDR3nt: TGTGCCAGCAGTGGAAGGGGGACAGGTTTAGATCAGCCCCAGCATTTT
v_gene: TRBV29-1; d_gene: NA; j_gene: TRBJ1-3; abundance: NA; CDR3aa: CSVVIGNTIYF; CDR3nt: TGCAGCGTTGTTATTGGAAACACCATATATTTT
v_gene: TRBV4-3; d_gene: TRBD2; j_gene: TRBJ2-7; abundance: NA; CDR3aa: CASSHAQQGLVGGVSYEQYF; CDR3nt: TGCGCCAGCAGCCACGCGCAACAGGGACTAGTAGGGGGGGTCTCCTACGAGCAGTACTTC
v_gene: TRBV7-2; d_gene: TRBD2; j_gene: TRBJ2-3; abundance: NA; CDR3aa: CASSGTSVGTQYF; CDR3nt: TGTGCCAGCAGCGGGACTAGCGTGGGTACGCAGTATTTT
v_gene: TRBV6-6; d_gene: TRBD1; j_gene: TRBJ1-5; abundance: NA; CDR3aa: CASNYRGRGNQPQHF; CDR3nt: TGTGCCAGCAACTACAGGGGGCGCGGGAATCAGCCCCAGCATTTT
v_gene: TRBV15; d_gene: TRBD1; j_gene: TRBJ2-4; abundance: NA; CDR3aa: CATSRPIGTEGTKNIQYF; CDR3nt: TGTGCCACCAGCAGGCCGATCGGGACAGAGGGAACCAAAAACATTCAGTACTTC
v_gene: TRBV20-1; d_gene: NA; j_gene: TRBJ2-1; abundance: NA; CDR3aa: CSASYPEQFF; CDR3nt: TGCAGTGCTAGCTACCCAGAGCAGTTCTTC
v_gene: TRBV7-2; d_gene: NA; j_gene: TRBJ1-1; abundance: NA; CDR3aa: CASSPYTEAFF; CDR3nt: TGTGCCAGCAGCCCATACACTGAAGCTTTCTTT
v_gene: TRBV4-2; d_gene: TRBD2; j_gene: TRBJ2-3; abundance: NA; CDR3aa: CASSQVVAGVGDTQYF; CDR3nt: TGTGCCAGCAGCCAAGTGGTAGCGGGGGTGGGGGATACGCAGTATTTT
v_gene: TRBV6-1; d_gene: TRBD1; j_gene: TRBJ1-5; abundance: few; CDR3aa: CASGTGSNQPQHF; CDR3nt: TGTGCCAGCGGGACAGGGAGCAATCAGCCCCAGCATTTT
v_gene: TRBV4-3; d_gene: NA; j_gene: TRBJ1-2; abundance: NA; CDR3aa: CASSQDAIFNYGYPF; CDR3nt: TGCGCCAGCAGCCAAGACGCGATTTTTAACTATGGCTACCCCTTC